This TCR beta chain was identified in a study of T cells in Graves' hyperthyroidism and ophthalmopathy. Amplification of TCR beta CDR3 regions used RNA as the template. HTBI primers were employed in a first-round RT-PCR of the TCR CDR3. TCRdb re-called the multiplex PCR reads with MiXCR, one entry per CDR3 protein. The sample carries about 350,000 distinct CDR3 sequences, 18% recorded once. This clonotype was seen at least ten times. Germline V gene sequence: CDR1 SGHVS, CDR2 FNYEAQ. Germline trimming cut 1 base from V and 1 base from J; bases unmatched to any gene: 4. The CDR3 totals 15 residues. The sequencing sample was made of blood. This TCR was sampled from a woman in her thirties or forties with Graves' ophthalmopathy. The chain joins TRBV7-6 to TRBJ2-7; 7 positions agree with TRBD2. CDR3 residues: CASSLEAGESYEQYF. CDR3 nucleotides: TGTGCCAGCAGCTTAGAGGCGGGAGAGTCCTACGAGCAGTACTTC.